These 14 T cell receptor beta chains were all obtained from the same sample, sequenced in a study of T cells in Graves' hyperthyroidism and ophthalmopathy. RNA transcripts yielded amplified TCR beta CDR3 regions. A first-round RT-PCR of the TCR CDR3 used the HTBI primer set. From the multiplex PCR reads, TCRdb called clonotypes with MiXCR, one entry per CDR3 protein. The table includes fewer than 350,000 distinct CDR3 sequences, about 14% detected once. The sequencing sample was made of blood. The source is a woman aged 25 to 39 with Graves' hyperthyroidism that later progressed to Graves' ophthalmopathy.

This clonotype showed up just a few times. This chain connects TRBV4-3 to TRBJ2-7; unclear D gene. The V gene lost 1 base and the J gene lost 3 bases, with 10 bases spanning the gap. The CDR3 runs to 14 residues. Germline assignment: CDR1 LGHNA and CDR2 YSLEER. The chain's CDR3 is CASSQGRAGYEQYF. CDR3 coding DNA: TGCGCCAGCAGCCAAGGTCGGGCAGGCTACGAGCAGTACTTC.

This clonotype was counted at least ten times. The chain links TRBV12-3 or TRBV12-4 to TRBJ1-2, with TRBD1 matching 9 bases. Losses at the gene ends were 4 bases for V and 4 bases for J; bases not matched to a gene: 7. The CDR3 has 15 amino acids. The CDR3 region is CASSSDRTGVYGYTF. The CDR3 DNA reads TGTGCCAGCAGTTCGGACCGGACAGGGGTCTATGGCTACACCTTC.

The sample holds many counts of this clonotype. The J gene is TRBJ2-3, the V gene TRBV20-1, with 8 bases fitting TRBD2. V lost 6 bases and J lost 3; bases outside the gene matches: 11. Germline values: CDR1 DFQATT, CDR2 SNEGSKA (reference sequence). This CDR3 comprises 15 residues. CDR3 loop: CSAGASGRGTDTQYF. The CDR3 nucleotides read TGCAGTGCGGGAGCCAGCGGGAGAGGTACAGATACGCAGTATTTT.

This clonotype was observed a few times. The rearrangement uses TRBV29-1 and TRBJ2-5; D remains unclear. Germline lookup yields CDR1 SQVTM and CDR2 ANQGSEA. The CDR3 is 10 amino acids. Trimming removed 6 bases at V and 7 bases at J, with 9 bases between. The CDR3 spells CSVEFRTQYF. In nucleotides, the CDR3 is TGCAGCGTAGAGTTCCGGACCCAGTACTTC. Variable domain in full (rest from reference TRBV29-1 and TRBJ2-5): SAVISQKPSRDICQRGTSLTIQCQVDSQVTMMFWYRQQPGQSLTLIATANQGSEATYESGFVIDKFPISRPNLTFSTLTVSNMSPEDSSIYLCSVEFRTQYFGPGTRLLVL.

J is TRBJ2-4 and V is TRBV7-8; 9 positions agree with TRBD2. This CDR3 has 22 amino acids. Germline V CDR1 and CDR2: SGHVS, FQNEAQ. V shed 5 bases and J 1 base; nucleotides not matched to a gene: 24. The CDR3 nucleotides read TGTGCCAGCAGCCCACTTCGGTTCCCGGGACTAGCCGGGGGTCGGGCCAAAAACATTCAGTACTTC. This sequence encodes CASSPLRFPGLAGGRAKNIQYF.

This clonotype was counted ten times or more. The chain recombines TRBV10-3 with TRBJ1-6; D might be TRBD1 (6 bases). The CDR3 is 13 amino acids. Trimming stripped 8 bases from V and 9 bases from J, with 14 bases between. Germline-derived CDR1 and CDR2 are ENHRY and SYGVKD. The CDR3 DNA sequence: TGTGCCATCTGGGGGGGGGCAGCTTCACCCCTCCACTTT. Translated: CAIWGGAASPLHF.

This clonotype was recorded at least ten times. The V call is TRBV12-3 or TRBV12-4, the J call TRBJ1-2; D is perhaps TRBD1 (5 bases). Between the trimmed V and J ends, which lost 2 bases and 3 bases, there was a span of 16 bases. This CDR3 is 16 amino acids long. The DNA of the CDR3 is TGTGCCAGCAGTTTAAGTTTTAAAGGGGAGTACTATGGCTACACCTTC. This gives the protein CASSLSFKGEYYGYTF.

This clonotype was recorded at least ten times. The chain combines TRBV10-3 with TRBJ2-7, with 10 bases aligning to TRBD1. Trimming removed 6 bases from V and 5 bases from J; junction bases left unmatched: 1. Germline CDR1 ENHRY, CDR2 SYGVKD. The CDR3 has 12 amino acids. Written as DNA, the CDR3 is TGTGCCATCAGGGACAGGGGGGACGAGCAGTACTTC. This sequence encodes CAIRDRGDEQYF.

Turning to this clonotype: One end of the junction is discordant with germline, which a read error may explain. This chain uses TRBV7-2 with TRBJ2-1; D call uncertain. The CDR3 totals 16 residues. Germline values: CDR1 SGHTA, CDR2 FQGNSA. This CDR3 reads CASSQDIELPNNEQFF. The CDR3 bases are TGCGCCAGCAGCCAAGATATCGAACTACCTAACAATGAGCAGTTCTTC.

This clonotype was observed at least ten times. The V and J genes are TRBV7-9 and TRBJ2-1, with a weak D call TRBD2 (5 bases). Germline V gene data show CDR1 as SEHNR and CDR2 as FQNEAQ (reference sequence). This CDR3 has 14 amino acids. Between the trimmed V and J ends, which lost 1 base and 8 bases, there was a span of 12 bases. CDR3 in amino acids: CASSLGAGNYEQFF. The CDR3 bases are TGTGCCAGCAGCTTAGGGGCCGGGAACTATGAGCAGTTCTTC.

This clonotype was counted at least ten times. The V call is TRBV7-2, the J call TRBJ2-1; D gene unclear. Germline assignment: CDR1 SGHTA and CDR2 FQGNSA. V was trimmed by 7 bases and J by 6 bases, leaving 22 bases between them. The CDR3 extends over 16 amino acids. CDR3 in amino acids: CASNPDGSTFGNEQFF. CDR3 DNA: TGTGCCAGCAACCCAGACGGCAGTACCTTTGGCAATGAGCAGTTCTTC.

The V call is TRBV19, the J call TRBJ2-1, with no clear D. The length of the CDR3 is 16 residues. Germline V gives CDR1 LNHDA, CDR2 SQIVND (reference sequence). Trimming took off 5 bases at V and 0 bases at J, with 14 bases between the two ends. DNA of the CDR3: TGTGCCAGTAGTCTCAACGGAGCCACCTCCTACAATGAGCAGTTCTTC. Protein product: CASSLNGATSYNEQFF.

This clonotype was counted many times. The chain's CDR3 is CASSRGSSNQPQHF. The DNA of the CDR3 is TGTGCCAGCAGCCGGGGCAGTAGCAATCAGCCCCAGCATTTT. This chain uses TRBV3-1 with TRBJ1-5; TRBD1 is a possible D gene (5 bases). The CDR3 length is 14 residues. V was trimmed by 4 bases and J by 0 bases, leaving 7 bases between them. Germline assignment: CDR1 LGHDT and CDR2 YNNKEL (reference sequence).

This clonotype came up many times. The chain employs TRBV28 and TRBJ1-5; no clear D gene. The CDR3 sequence is 15 residues long. V was trimmed by 5 bases and J by 1 base, leaving 12 bases between them. CDR1 and CDR2 from the germline V gene are MDHEN and SYDVKM. Here the CDR3 reads CASSPSPGSNQPQHF. CDR3 bases: TGTGCCAGCAGTCCTTCCCCGGGGAGCAATCAGCCCCAGCATTTT.